This entry features one T cell receptor beta chain sequence. This sample is drawn from a study of blood T cell repertoires in COVID-19. Study details: The samples span acute and convalescent COVID-19 from the United States, Italy and Spain.

V was pared by 0 bases and J by 7 bases, with 3 bases of the junction left unmatched. The CDR3 has 15 residues. Germline assignment: CDR1 SGHRS and CDR2 YFSETQ. Libraries were prepared by immunoSEQ multiplex PCR; TCRdb keeps only in-frame clonotypes and omits some of them. The table shows approximately 50,000 clones, with 80% to 90% occurring only once. The sequencing sample was made of peripheral blood. The V gene is TRBV5-1, the J gene TRBJ1-6; 8 bases map to TRBD1. This clonotype was obtained from a human donor in a cohort sampled during active COVID-19. For the CDR3, the DNA is TGCGCCAGCAGCTTGGAGGACAGGGCCAATTCACCCCTCCACTTT. It encodes CASSLEDRANSPLHF.